The T cell receptor beta chain under discussion was sequenced for a study of cytomegalovirus exposure and HLA in healthy donors. As for the study in general: Earlier sequencing of some 190 million T cells yielded fewer than 140 million unique TCR beta sequences.

Points from the study as a whole: Associated with cytomegalovirus, according to the listing, were 150 to 200 TCR beta chains. In a later analysis, V- and J-gene trimming of beta chains associated with a DCLRE1C missense variant, replicated independently. The study reported that TCR beta sequences accurately predicted HLA-A and HLA-B alleles in most subjects.

Primers: 60 Vbeta forward and 13 Jbeta reverse. Clones were sequenced by immunoSEQ multiplex PCR, and TCRdb holds only the in-frame ones, with some missing. Of some 44,000 clones listed, roughly half were seen once; the top ten hold about 12%. Germline trimming cut 5 bases from V and 2 bases from J; bases unmatched to any gene: 10. The CDR3 contains 16 residues. The germline gives CDR1 SGHVS, CDR2 FQNEAQ. For this clone: Its target is unknown.

Sequenced: PBMCs. This sequence joins TRBV7-8 and TRBJ2-3, with TRBD2 matching over 7 bases. The sequence derives from a human donor in good health. CDR3 nucleotide sequence: TGTGCCAGCAGCCCTTGGGCGGGGGTCAACACAGATACGCAGTATTTT. It codes for CASSPWAGVNTDTQYF.